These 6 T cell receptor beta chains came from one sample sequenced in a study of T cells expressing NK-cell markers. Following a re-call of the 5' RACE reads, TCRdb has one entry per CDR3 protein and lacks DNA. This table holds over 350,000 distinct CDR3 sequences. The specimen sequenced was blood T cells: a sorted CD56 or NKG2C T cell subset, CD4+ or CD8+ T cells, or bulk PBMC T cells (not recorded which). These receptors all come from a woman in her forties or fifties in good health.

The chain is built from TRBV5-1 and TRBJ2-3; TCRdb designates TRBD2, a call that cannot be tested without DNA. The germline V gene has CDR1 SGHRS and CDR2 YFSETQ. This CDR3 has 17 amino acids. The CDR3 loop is CASRTGKLAGAADTQYF.

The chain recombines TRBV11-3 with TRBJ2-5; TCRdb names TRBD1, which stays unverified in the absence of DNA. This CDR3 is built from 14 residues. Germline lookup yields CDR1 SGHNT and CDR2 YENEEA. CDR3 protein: CASSARPSLETQYF.

CDR3 amino acids: CASSTRVTTVQYF. The rearrangement uses TRBV7-8 and TRBJ2-7. The CDR3 covers 13 residues. In germline, CDR1 is SGHVS, CDR2 FQNEAQ.

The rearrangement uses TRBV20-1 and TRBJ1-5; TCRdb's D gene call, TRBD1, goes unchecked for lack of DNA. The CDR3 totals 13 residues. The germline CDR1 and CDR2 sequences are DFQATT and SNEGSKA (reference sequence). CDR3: CSALTGFGQPQHF.

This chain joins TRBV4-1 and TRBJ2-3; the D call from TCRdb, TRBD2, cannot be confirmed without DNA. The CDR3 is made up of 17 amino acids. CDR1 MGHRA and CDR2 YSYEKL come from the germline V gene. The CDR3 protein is CASSQGRGGRAWDTQYF.

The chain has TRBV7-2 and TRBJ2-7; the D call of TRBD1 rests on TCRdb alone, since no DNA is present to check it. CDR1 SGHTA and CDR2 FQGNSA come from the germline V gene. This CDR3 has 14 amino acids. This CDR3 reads CASSPSGSGYEQYF.